Each of the 26 T cell receptor beta chains below was sequenced from the same sample in a study of T cells in Graves' hyperthyroidism and ophthalmopathy. Researchers amplified the TCR beta CDR3 regions from RNA transcripts. The TCR CDR3 first-round RT-PCR relied on the HTBI primer set. TCRdb processed the multiplex PCR reads anew with MiXCR; each CDR3 protein has one entry. This sample has 75,000 to 100,000 distinct CDR3 sequences, with roughly 40% found just once. The sequenced sample consisted of peripheral blood or thyroid tissue (not recorded which). All receptors derive from a woman between 25 and 40 years old with Graves' hyperthyroidism.

A word on this clonotype: Possible read error: a much larger clone is one base away. V and J are TRBV27 and TRBJ1-2; a possible D gene is TRBD1 (6 bases). Deletions cut 5 bases from V and 5 bases from J, with 12 bases between. Germline-derived CDR1 and CDR2 are MNHEY and SMNVEV (reference sequence). The CDR3 has 13 residues. CDR3 protein: CASSVQQGYGYTF. CDR3 in DNA: TGTGCCAGCAGTGTACAACAGGGATATGGCTACACCTTC.

This clonotype was observed at least ten times. This chain joins TRBV12-3 or TRBV12-4 and TRBJ2-5; TRBD2 matches at 7 bases. This CDR3 is 16 amino acids long. J was trimmed by 4 bases and V by 1 base; bases with no gene match: 9. The CDR3 sequence is CASSLDWGGGRETQYF. CDR3 in DNA: TGTGCCAGCAGTTTAGATTGGGGGGGAGGTCGAGAGACCCAGTACTTC.

This clonotype was detected many times. This rearrangement joins TRBV15 to TRBJ1-2; no clear D. The V gene lost 0 bases and the J gene lost 0 bases, with 14 bases spanning the gap. CDR3 length: 17 residues. CDR1 and CDR2 from the germline V gene are LNHNV and YYDKDF (reference sequence). The CDR3 sequence is CATSRESSSIANYGYTF. In DNA form, the CDR3 reads TGTGCCACCAGCAGAGAAAGTTCATCCATAGCTAACTATGGCTACACCTTC.

In its sample, this clonotype was seen once. The rearrangement links TRBV7-9 to TRBJ1-4; 7 nucleotides line up with TRBD1. CDR1 is SEHNR, CDR2 FQNEAQ, per germline (reference sequence). This CDR3 has 14 amino acids. J gave up 3 bases and V 10 bases, and 8 bases lay outside the gene matches. This CDR3 reads CANRGWAPNEKLFF. The DNA of the CDR3 is TGTGCCAACAGGGGTTGGGCACCTAATGAAAAACTGTTTTTT.

This clonotype has a handful of counts. The chain combines TRBV12-3 or TRBV12-4 with TRBJ2-3; D gene unclear. The CDR3 loop spans 15 amino acids. Trimming removed 5 bases at V and 0 bases at J, with 12 bases between. Here the CDR3 reads CASSPPPSSTDTQYF. The CDR3 DNA is TGTGCCAGCAGTCCCCCCCCCTCTAGCACAGATACGCAGTATTTT.

This clonotype was counted at least ten times. The genes are TRBV5-1 and TRBJ1-1, with D maybe TRBD1 (6 bases). Germline V gene sequence: CDR1 SGHRS, CDR2 YFSETQ. The CDR3 loop spans 14 amino acids. Trimming took off 4 bases at V and 5 bases at J, with 15 bases between the two ends. CDR3 coding DNA: TGCGCCAGCAGCAGACCGGGACAATTAACTGAAGCTTTCTTT. Translation: CASSRPGQLTEAFF.

Note on this clonotype: Its ends do not fully match the called genes, so a read error is possible. The chain carries TRBV7-9 and TRBJ1-2; 7 bases are shared with TRBD1. The CDR3 length is 14 residues. Germline V gene sequence: CDR1 SEHNR, CDR2 FQNEAQ (reference sequence). CDR3 amino acids: CASSPRQGTSGYTF. In DNA form, the CDR3 reads TGCGCCAGCAGCCCCCGACAGGGCACGAGTGGCTACACCTTC.

A single count supports this clonotype. This rearrangement joins TRBV11-1 to TRBJ2-6, with 13 bases lining up with TRBD2. The V gene end was trimmed by 0 bases and the J gene end by 2 bases; junction bases not matched to a gene: 4. This CDR3 contains 19 residues. Germline-derived CDR1 and CDR2 are SGHAT and FQDESV (reference sequence). CDR3 sequence (DNA): TGTGCCAGCAGCTTAGCGGGAACTAGCGGGAGGGCTGGGGCCAACGTCCTGACTTTC. This sequence encodes CASSLAGTSGRAGANVLTF.

This clonotype showed up many times. Here the CDR3 reads CASSEQPLPDRGAFF. The CDR3 DNA reads TGTGCCAGCAGCGAACAACCCCTCCCGGACAGAGGAGCTTTCTTT. The genes are TRBV9 and TRBJ1-1, with D maybe TRBD1 (6 bases). The CDR3 sequence is 15 residues long. V was trimmed by 3 bases and J by 10 bases, leaving 22 bases between them. Germline V gene lookup returns CDR1 SGDLS and CDR2 YYNGEE. Using reference TRBV9 and TRBJ1-1 for the parts outside the CDR3, the full variable domain is DSGVTQTPKHLITATGQRVTLRCSPRSGDLSVYWYQQSLDQGLQFLIQYYNGEERAKGNILERFSAQQFPDLHSELNLSSLELGDSALYFCASSEQPLPDRGAFFGQGTRLTVV.

The chain recombines TRBV20-1 with TRBJ2-5; TRBD2 aligns across 10 bases. Germline trimming cut 6 bases from V and 5 bases from J; bases unmatched to any gene: 9. The CDR3 is 14 residues long. The germline gives CDR1 DFQATT, CDR2 SNEGSKA (reference sequence). CDR3 nucleotides: TGCAGTGCGACCGGACTAGCGGTCGGCGAGACCCAGTACTTC. It codes for CSATGLAVGETQYF.

A note on this clonotype: A much larger clone differs from this one at a single base, so this may be a read error. V and J are TRBV7-9 and TRBJ2-5; D remains unclear. The CDR3 consists of 11 residues. Germline CDR1 and CDR2: SEHNR and FQNEAQ (reference sequence). The CDR3 DNA is TGTGCCCGGAGTGTACTGGGTGTCCCGTCCTTC. Translating gives CARSVLGVPSF.

The V gene is TRBV30, the J gene TRBJ2-7; a possible D gene is TRBD2 (5 bases). The CDR3 runs 13 residues. Germline V gives CDR1 GTSNPN, CDR2 SVGIG (reference sequence). Trimming removed 4 bases at V and 9 bases at J, with 19 bases between. In DNA, the CDR3 is TGTGCCTGGAATGGTAACCTAGCTCACGGGCAGTACTTC. It specifies CAWNGNLAHGQYF.

This clonotype showed up just a few times. The genes are TRBV4-1 and TRBJ1-2; 7 nucleotides align to TRBD1. Unmatched junction bases numbered 23, after V lost 6 bases and J lost 7 bases. The CDR3 contains 18 residues. Germline-derived CDR1 and CDR2 are MGHRA and YSYEKL. CDR3 sequence (DNA): TGCGCCAGCAGTCGGTCCGGGAGGCGGGGGAGGGGGCGCGGTGGCTACACCTTC. It codes for CASSRSGRRGRGRGGYTF.

The rearrangement links TRBV20-1 to TRBJ1-1; D is ambiguous. The CDR3 runs to 12 residues. Deletions cut 3 bases from V and 11 bases from J, with 16 bases between. In germline, CDR1 is DFQATT, CDR2 SNEGSKA (reference sequence). The CDR3 sequence is CSARLGPKGAFF. The CDR3 bases are TGCAGTGCTAGGCTTGGACCTAAGGGCGCTTTCTTT.

This chain uses TRBV20-1 with TRBJ2-2, with TRBD2 matching 7 bases. Germline trimming cut 5 bases from V and 2 bases from J; bases unmatched to any gene: 2. CDR3 length: 13 amino acids. The germline CDR1 and CDR2 sequences are DFQATT and SNEGSKA (reference sequence). CDR3 protein: CSAASGNTGELFF. CDR3 nucleotide sequence: TGCAGTGCTGCTAGCGGAAACACCGGGGAGCTGTTTTTT.

In its sample, this clonotype was seen many times. In nucleotides, the CDR3 is TGTGCCAGCAGTTTACCAGGGCTGAACACTGAAGCTTTCTTT. This encodes CASSLPGLNTEAFF. The chain is built from TRBV28 and TRBJ1-1; D perhaps matches TRBD1 (5 bases). The germline V gene has CDR1 MDHEN and CDR2 SYDVKM. The CDR3 has 14 residues. V was shortened by 2 bases and J by 0 bases, with 7 bases between the two germline ends.

The V and J genes are TRBV7-9 and TRBJ1-3, with D unresolved. The germline CDR1 and CDR2 sequences are SEHNR and FQNEAQ (reference sequence). CDR3 length: 16 residues. Trimming took off 5 bases at V and 3 bases at J, with 17 bases between the two ends. Written as DNA, the CDR3 is TGTGCCAGCAGCCGAGATAACCGCTACTTTGGAAACACCATATATTTT. Its translation is CASSRDNRYFGNTIYF.

This clonotype was observed at least ten times. The rearrangement uses TRBV5-5 and TRBJ2-7; D is possibly TRBD1 (6 bases). Trimming shortened V by 2 bases and J by 7 bases, and 16 bases separated the two germline ends. Germline V CDR1 and CDR2: SGHKS, YYEKEE (reference sequence). This CDR3 spans 14 amino acids. The CDR3 nucleotides are TGTGCCAGCAGCTTCCCGGGCCGCACAGGGGAGCAGTACTTC. Protein product: CASSFPGRTGEQYF.

This clonotype has ten or more counts. The chain joins TRBV7-2 to TRBJ2-2, with 8 positions matching TRBD2. The germline V gene has CDR1 SGHTA and CDR2 FQGNSA. The V segment lost 1 base and the J segment 4 bases; nucleotides outside the gene matches: 8. There are 17 residues in the CDR3. This chain's CDR3 is CASSLGGLAGFTGELFF. DNA of the CDR3: TGTGCCAGCAGCTTAGGGGGGCTAGCGGGTTTCACCGGGGAGCTGTTTTTT.

The gene calls are TRBV20-1 and TRBJ1-6, with D possibly TRBD1 on 5 matching bases. The CDR3 contains 12 residues. Between the trimmed V and J ends, which lost 2 bases and 10 bases, there was a span of 9 bases. In germline, CDR1 is DFQATT, CDR2 SNEGSKA (reference sequence). CDR3 nucleotides: TGCAGTGCTAGACAGGGCTACTCACCCCTCCACTTT. Protein sequence: CSARQGYSPLHF.

This rearrangement joins TRBV7-9 to TRBJ2-2; 10 positions match TRBD2. The CDR3 is 19 residues long. The J segment lost 3 bases and the V segment lost 8 bases, leaving 18 bases of the junction unmatched. Germline assignment: CDR1 SEHNR and CDR2 FQNEAQ (reference sequence). This chain's CDR3 is CASANSRRRLAGDTGELFF. The DNA of the CDR3 is TGTGCCAGCGCAAACTCGCGAAGACGGCTAGCGGGAGACACCGGGGAGCTGTTTTTT.

Ten or more counts support this clonotype. V and J are TRBV18 and TRBJ1-2, with TRBD1 matching 7 bases. Trimming cost V 6 bases and J 6 bases; bases outside gene matches: 7. Germline loops: CDR1 KGHSH, CDR2 LQKENI. The length of the CDR3 is 13 residues. The CDR3 sequence: CASSTEQGHGYTF. CDR3 DNA: TGTGCCAGCTCCACCGAACAGGGGCATGGCTACACCTTC.

V is TRBV20-1 and J is TRBJ2-5; D is unclear. This CDR3 contains 11 residues. Germline-derived CDR1 and CDR2 are DFQATT and SNEGSKA (reference sequence). With 5 bases removed from V and 3 bases from J, the gap between germline ends came to 7 bases. CDR3 coding DNA: TGCAGTGCTGTCCGGGAAGAGACCCAGTACTTC. This codes for CSAVREETQYF.

This clonotype was recorded at least ten times. The gene calls are TRBV2 and TRBJ2-5; D possibly corresponds to TRBD1 (5 bases). V was cut by 5 bases and J by 5 bases, with 12 bases left in between. The CDR3 loop spans 13 amino acids. Per germline, CDR1 SNHLY and CDR2 FYNNEI. The CDR3 region is CASSQGRGETQYF. The CDR3 DNA sequence: TGTGCCAGCAGTCAGGGCCGTGGCGAGACCCAGTACTTC.

This clonotype was detected only once. The chain carries TRBV20-1 and TRBJ2-7; 12 positions match TRBD2. The V and J ends lost 6 bases and 2 bases, in that order; junction bases with no gene match: 5. Germline CDR1 DFQATT, CDR2 SNEGSKA (reference sequence). CDR3 size: 14 residues. The CDR3 sequence is CSAILAGGTYEQYF. DNA for the CDR3: TGCAGTGCCATCCTAGCGGGAGGGACCTACGAGCAGTACTTC.

This clonotype was observed once. Given a much more abundant clone one base away, this may be a read error. The V and J genes are TRBV2 and TRBJ1-2; a possible D gene is TRBD1 (5 bases). Trimming removed 2 bases at V and 5 bases at J, with 6 bases between. This CDR3 spans 12 amino acids. CDR1 and CDR2 (germline): SNHLY, FYNNEI. CDR3 coding DNA: TGTGCCAGCAGTGAACAGGGATATGGCTACACCTTC. Protein sequence: CASSEQGYGYTF. Using reference TRBV2 and TRBJ1-2 for the parts outside the CDR3, the full variable domain is EPEVTQTPSHQVTQMGQEVILRCVPISNHLYFYWYRQILGQKVEFLVSFYNNEISEKSEIFDDQFSVERPDGSNFTLKIRSTKLEDSAMYFCASSEQGYGYTFGSGTRLTVV.